A selection of T cell receptor beta chains follows, all from one sample in a study of T cells in Graves' hyperthyroidism and ophthalmopathy. TCRdb reprocessed the multiplex PCR reads with MiXCR, giving one entry per CDR3 protein. Among approximately 370,000 distinct CDR3 sequences listed, about a sixth were seen once. Sequenced sample: blood. The receptors derive from a woman aged 25 to 45 with Graves' hyperthyroidism that later progressed to Graves' ophthalmopathy. Each CDR3 is given with its conserved first and last residue. The D gene is left open where the match is weak. Part of the rows lack a size; the others show once, few, many or a class for expanded clones.

V	J	size	D	CDR3	DNA
TRBV2	TRBJ2-2	many	TRBD1	CASIPGQVNTGELFF	TGTGCCAGCATTCCGGGACAGGTGAACACCGGGGAGCTGTTTTTT
TRBV6-2/TRBV6-3	TRBJ2-2	many	TRBD1	CASSPSGQLGELFF	TGTGCCAGCAGCCCATCGGGACAGCTAGGGGAGCTGTTTTTT
TRBV20-1	TRBJ2-5	many	TRBD1	CSVRDREQETQYF	TGCAGCGTTAGGGACAGGGAGCAAGAGACCCAGTACTTC
TRBV7-2	TRBJ2-5	few	.	CASTGAGPWGETQYF	TGTGCCAGCACGGGGGCGGGGCCATGGGGAGAGACCCAGTACTTC
TRBV7-9	TRBJ1-4	few	.	CASSLVVGLGVEKLFF	TGTGCCAGCAGCTTAGTTGTCGGGCTAGGGGTTGAAAAACTGTTTTTT
TRBV4-1	TRBJ2-1	many	TRBD1	CASSQVQGAPYNEQFF	TGCGCCAGCAGCCAAGTGCAGGGGGCGCCCTACAATGAGCAGTTCTTC
TRBV2	TRBJ1-4	many	TRBD1	CASSDPTGEGEKLFF	TGTGCCAGCAGTGATCCGACAGGGGAGGGTGAAAAACTGTTTTTT
TRBV29-1	TRBJ2-5	few	TRBD2	CSAGLAGETQYF	TGCAGCGCCGGACTAGCGGGAGAGACCCAGTACTTC
TRBV7-2	TRBJ2-1	many	TRBD2	CASSPTSGMDEQFF	TGTGCCAGCAGCCCGACTAGCGGGATGGATGAGCAGTTCTTC
TRBV11-2	TRBJ2-1	few	TRBD2	CASSQRGGDEQFF	TGTGCCAGCAGCCAACGGGGGGGAGATGAGCAGTTCTTC
TRBV20-1	TRBJ2-7	many	.	CSALYGDSAYEQYF	TGCAGTGCTCTGTACGGTGACAGCGCCTACGAGCAGTACTTC
TRBV5-8	TRBJ2-1	many	.	CASSLGTYSAYNEQFF	TGTGCCAGCAGCTTGGGGACTTACAGCGCTTACAATGAGCAGTTCTTC
TRBV3-1	TRBJ2-7	many	.	CASSQASEQYF	TGTGCCAGCAGCCAAGCAAGCGAGCAGTACTTC
TRBV7-2	TRBJ2-1	many	.	CASSIGPQGYGQFF	TGTGCCAGCAGTATTGGACCCCAGGGTTATGGGCAGTTCTTC
TRBV29-1	TRBJ2-1	.	.	CSQGSYNEQFF	TGCAGCCAGGGCTCCTACAATGAGCAGTTCTTC
TRBV7-9	TRBJ1-5	few	TRBD1	CASTQGGSNQPQHF	TGTGCCAGCACCCAGGGGGGGAGCAATCAGCCCCAGCATTTT
TRBV18	TRBJ2-2	many	.	CASSHTDTGELFF	TGTGCCAGCTCACACACGGACACCGGGGAGCTGTTTTTT
TRBV25-1	TRBJ2-7	many	.	CASSGSDWLSSYEQYF	TGTGCCAGCAGTGGTTCAGACTGGCTCAGCTCCTACGAGCAGTACTTC
TRBV12-3/TRBV12-4	TRBJ1-1	once	.	CASSARAGNTEAFF	TGTGCCAGCAGCGCCCGGGCAGGGAACACTGAAGCTTTCTTT
TRBV5-6	TRBJ2-7	few	.	CASSPIGRDSYEQYF	TGTGCCAGCAGCCCGATCGGCAGGGACTCCTACGAGCAGTACTTC
TRBV5-8	TRBJ2-2	many	.	CASSPGTMNTGELFF	TGTGCCAGCAGCCCCGGGACAATGAACACCGGGGAGCTGTTTTTT
TRBV27	TRBJ2-7	many	.	CASSLYGSSGSPYEQYF	TGTGCCAGCAGTTTATACGGCAGTAGCGGCTCGCCCTACGAGCAGTACTTC
TRBV6-1	TRBJ2-7	few	TRBD2	CASLRLAGGSYEQYF	TGTGCCAGCTTGAGACTAGCGGGAGGATCCTACGAGCAGTACTTC
TRBV12-3/TRBV12-4	TRBJ2-7	many	.	CASSLEGSRVYPYEQYF	TGTGCCAGCAGTTTAGAAGGGAGCAGGGTGTATCCCTACGAGCAGTACTTC
TRBV5-1	TRBJ2-3	.	TRBD1	CASSFDRVPDTQYF	TGCGCCAGCAGCTTCGACAGGGTGCCAGATACGCAGTATTTT
TRBV27	TRBJ2-2	many	TRBD2	CASSRSGSTGELFF	TGTGCCAGCAGCAGGAGCGGGAGCACCGGGGAGCTGTTTTTT
TRBV6-1	TRBJ1-4	many	.	CASSEMGVTNEKLFF	TGTGCCAGCAGTGAAATGGGGGTCACTAATGAAAAACTGTTTTTT
TRBV7-2	TRBJ2-1	many	TRBD2	CASSQTSGSYNEQFF	TGTGCCAGCAGCCAGACTAGCGGCTCCTACAATGAGCAGTTCTTC
TRBV2	TRBJ1-2	.	.	CASSTTDLITF	TGTGCCAGCAGTACGACGGACCTTATAACCTTC
TRBV30	TRBJ2-1	.	TRBD1	CAWSRTGGSQFF	TGTGCCTGGAGTCGTACAGGGGGCTCCCAGTTCTTC
TRBV12-3/TRBV12-4	TRBJ2-5	many	.	CASSSVRGWSETQYF	TGTGCCAGCAGTTCGGTCAGAGGGTGGTCAGAGACCCAGTACTTC
TRBV18	TRBJ1-6	many	.	CASSPPSQGLNSPLHF	TGTGCCAGCTCACCACCCAGTCAGGGGCTAAATTCACCCCTCCACTTT
TRBV11-2	TRBJ2-2	many	.	CASSLGTSGFTGELFF	TGTGCCAGCAGCTTAGGGACATCGGGGTTCACCGGGGAGCTGTTTTTT